These T cell receptor beta chains were read from a single sample in a study of early T cells in non-severe SARS-CoV-2 infection. MiXCR was run by TCRdb on the 5' RACE reads, yielding one entry per CDR3 protein. The table lists roughly 47,000 distinct CDR3 sequences, around 6.5% of them singletons, with 2.8% in the top ten. Material: whole blood, obtained at baseline. The receptors stem from an adult who was a healthcare worker with PCR-confirmed SARS-CoV-2 infection or an uninfected control (not recorded which). CDR3s include the opening cysteine and the closing phenylalanine or tryptophan. The D gene is left open where the match is weak. A row's size may be missing; if present it is once, few, many or a size class.

V: TRBV19
size: few
J: TRBJ2-1
D: TRBD1
DNA: TGTGCCAGTAGTTCGACAGGGGTGTACAATGAGCAGTTCTTC
CDR3: CASSSTGVYNEQFF

V: TRBV11-3
size: few
J: TRBJ2-2
D: TRBD1
DNA: TGTGCCAGCAGCTTAAATACAGGGGTCACCGGGGAGCTGTTTTTT
CDR3: CASSLNTGVTGELFF

V: TRBV4-1
size: many
J: TRBJ2-7
D: TRBD2
DNA: TGCGCCAGCAGCCCGATTCCACCGGGCGGGGGGGCGCAGGAGCAGTACTTC
CDR3: CASSPIPPGGGAQEQYF

V: TRBV19
size: -
J: TRBJ2-7
D: -
DNA: TGTGCCAGTAGTATAGGTTGCTCGGCCTGCGAGCAGTACTTC
CDR3: CASSIGCSACEQYF

V: TRBV9
size: many
J: TRBJ1-6
D: TRBD1
DNA: TGTGCCAGCAGTCCTCACGGGACTCGACAGGGTTCCTATAATTCACCCCTCCACTTT
CDR3: CASSPHGTRQGSYNSPLHF

V: TRBV20-1
size: -
J: TRBJ1-4
D: TRBD1
DNA: TGCAGTGCTAGAGGAGCAGCGGGACAGGGGAAGAGGTGGACTAATGAAAAACTGTTTTTT
CDR3: CSARGAAGQGKRWTNEKLFF

V: TRBV7-2
size: many
J: TRBJ2-2
D: TRBD1
DNA: TGTGCCAGCAGCCCACGACAGGGTTCGTACGGGGAGCTGTTTTTT
CDR3: CASSPRQGSYGELFF

V: TRBV18
size: few
J: TRBJ2-7
D: -
DNA: TGTGCCAGCTCACCGCTGGGGAACGAGCAGTACTTC
CDR3: CASSPLGNEQYF

V: TRBV4-3
size: many
J: TRBJ2-3
D: -
DNA: TGCGCCAGCAGCCAAGATGGACAGTTCACAGATACGCAGTATTTT
CDR3: CASSQDGQFTDTQYF

V: TRBV3-1
size: -
J: TRBJ2-7
D: TRBD1
DNA: TGTGCCAGCAGCCAGATAACCGGGACAGGGGGCATGCGGCAGTACTTC
CDR3: CASSQITGTGGMRQYF

V: TRBV6-1
size: many
J: TRBJ1-1
D: -
DNA: TGTGCCAGCAGCCAGACGGAGGGTAGCACTGAAGCTTTCTTT
CDR3: CASSQTEGSTEAFF

V: TRBV27
size: -
J: TRBJ1-5
D: -
DNA: TGTGCCAGCAGCACCAGGGGTTCGAAGGGCAATCAGCCCCAGCATTTT
CDR3: CASSTRGSKGNQPQHF

V: TRBV7-9
size: few
J: TRBJ1-1
D: TRBD1
DNA: TGTGCCAGCAGCTTAGGCCTAACAGGGGCGGAGTTCACTGAAGCTTTCTTT
CDR3: CASSLGLTGAEFTEAFF

V: TRBV7-2
size: -
J: TRBJ2-5
D: TRBD2
DNA: TGTGCCAGCGGGCGGGGGGGCCCCTTTTCGGAGACCCAGTACTTC
CDR3: CASGRGGPFSETQYF

V: TRBV6-4
size: -
J: TRBJ2-1
D: TRBD1
DNA: TGTGCCAGCAGTGACTTGTCAGGGGGACACAATGAGCAGTTCTTC
CDR3: CASSDLSGGHNEQFF

V: TRBV7-2
size: many
J: TRBJ1-6
D: TRBD1
DNA: TGTGCCTCAGCCGGGACAGGGGCTAATTCACCCCTCCACTTT
CDR3: CASAGTGANSPLHF

V: TRBV4-3
size: many
J: TRBJ2-6
D: -
DNA: TGCGCCAGCAGCCAAGCCTCGGGGGCCAACGTCCTGACTTTC
CDR3: CASSQASGANVLTF

V: TRBV4-1
size: few
J: TRBJ2-3
D: TRBD2
DNA: TGCGCCAGCAGCCAACCTAGCGGACCGTCCACAGATACGCAGTATTTT
CDR3: CASSQPSGPSTDTQYF

V: TRBV14
size: -
J: TRBJ2-2
D: -
DNA: TGTGCCAGCAGCCAAGACGGGGGGCGTAGGAACACCGGGGAGCTGTTTTTT
CDR3: CASSQDGGRRNTGELFF

V: TRBV4-2
size: many
J: TRBJ1-5
D: TRBD1
DNA: TGTGCCAGCAGCCAAGGATTAGGGGGCCAGCCCCAGCATTTT
CDR3: CASSQGLGGQPQHF

V: TRBV27
size: many
J: TRBJ1-2
D: -
DNA: TGTGCCAGCAGTTTTACCCCGGGGGTCTCGAACTATGGCTACACCTTC
CDR3: CASSFTPGVSNYGYTF

V: TRBV7-6
size: many
J: TRBJ1-5
D: TRBD1
DNA: TGTGCCAGCAGCAGCGTCAGGGGGCAGCCCCAGCATTTT
CDR3: CASSSVRGQPQHF

V: TRBV28
size: -
J: TRBJ2-3
D: -
DNA: TGTGCCAGCAGTGAACCTACTGGAGCGGATACGCAGTATTTT
CDR3: CASSEPTGADTQYF

V: TRBV11-2
size: many
J: TRBJ1-2
D: -
DNA: TGTGCCAGCAGCTTGGGGCATAACTATGGCTACACCTTC
CDR3: CASSLGHNYGYTF

V: TRBV18
size: few
J: TRBJ2-1
D: -
DNA: TGTGCCAGCTCACCAGGGGGGGCCGGCAATGAGCAGTTCTTC
CDR3: CASSPGGAGNEQFF

V: TRBV19
size: -
J: TRBJ2-4
D: TRBD1
DNA: TGTGCCAGTAAAGGGACAGAAATAGCCAAAAACATTCAGTACTTC
CDR3: CASKGTEIAKNIQYF

V: TRBV20-1
size: many
J: TRBJ1-1
D: TRBD1
DNA: TGCAGTGCTTTAGACAGGGGGCAAGGTTTAGGCACTGAAGCTTTCTTT
CDR3: CSALDRGQGLGTEAFF

V: TRBV29-1
size: many
J: TRBJ2-7
D: TRBD1
DNA: TGCAGCGTCTGGACAGGAACTTACGAGCAGTACTTC
CDR3: CSVWTGTYEQYF

V: TRBV7-6
size: -
J: TRBJ1-1
D: -
DNA: TGTGCCAGCAGCTCCACTTATGGCACTGAAGCTTTCTTT
CDR3: CASSSTYGTEAFF

V: TRBV7-9
size: few
J: TRBJ1-4
D: -
DNA: TGTGCCAGCACCCGCCAGGGAACCGCAACTAATGAAAAACTGTTTTTT
CDR3: CASTRQGTATNEKLFF

V: TRBV9
size: -
J: TRBJ2-3
D: TRBD1
DNA: TGTGCCAGCAGCGTAGGTGAACAGGGGACAGATACGCAGTATTTT
CDR3: CASSVGEQGTDTQYF

V: TRBV19
size: few
J: TRBJ1-6
D: -
DNA: TGTGCCAGTAGTACCCTGGACAGAGTGTCTTCACCCCTCCACTTT
CDR3: CASSTLDRVSSPLHF

V: TRBV20-1
size: many
J: TRBJ2-2
D: -
DNA: TGCAGTGCTAGAGATCGGTTATCAGATGTCGGGGAGCTGTTTTTT
CDR3: CSARDRLSDVGELFF

V: TRBV25-1
size: few
J: TRBJ1-1
D: -
DNA: TGTGCCAGCAGTGATCTGGGGAACACTGAAGCTTTCTTT
CDR3: CASSDLGNTEAFF

V: TRBV27
size: -
J: TRBJ2-7
D: TRBD1
DNA: TGTGCCAGCAGTGAGATTGGGACAGGGACAGTGGACGAGCAGTACTTC
CDR3: CASSEIGTGTVDEQYF

V: TRBV10-3
size: many
J: TRBJ2-4
D: TRBD2
DNA: TGTGCCATCAGCCGACTAGCGGGGGGGCCGGAAAACATTCAGTACTTC
CDR3: CAISRLAGGPENIQYF

V: TRBV20-1
size: many
J: TRBJ1-5
D: -
DNA: TGCAGTGCCACCAAGCCGGGCAGGGTGGATCAGCCCCAGCATTTT
CDR3: CSATKPGRVDQPQHF

V: TRBV6-2/TRBV6-3
size: many
J: TRBJ1-1
D: -
DNA: TGTGCCAGCGCACGGGGAGGCGAGAACACTGAAGCTTTCTTT
CDR3: CASARGGENTEAFF

V: TRBV11-2
size: -
J: TRBJ2-3
D: TRBD2
DNA: TGTGCCAGCAGCTCGGTAGCGGGGGCTAGCACAGATACGCAGTATTTT
CDR3: CASSSVAGASTDTQYF

V: TRBV28
size: -
J: TRBJ1-2
D: TRBD1
DNA: TGTGCCAGCAGTACGGGACAGGGGATCGATGGCTACACCTTC
CDR3: CASSTGQGIDGYTF